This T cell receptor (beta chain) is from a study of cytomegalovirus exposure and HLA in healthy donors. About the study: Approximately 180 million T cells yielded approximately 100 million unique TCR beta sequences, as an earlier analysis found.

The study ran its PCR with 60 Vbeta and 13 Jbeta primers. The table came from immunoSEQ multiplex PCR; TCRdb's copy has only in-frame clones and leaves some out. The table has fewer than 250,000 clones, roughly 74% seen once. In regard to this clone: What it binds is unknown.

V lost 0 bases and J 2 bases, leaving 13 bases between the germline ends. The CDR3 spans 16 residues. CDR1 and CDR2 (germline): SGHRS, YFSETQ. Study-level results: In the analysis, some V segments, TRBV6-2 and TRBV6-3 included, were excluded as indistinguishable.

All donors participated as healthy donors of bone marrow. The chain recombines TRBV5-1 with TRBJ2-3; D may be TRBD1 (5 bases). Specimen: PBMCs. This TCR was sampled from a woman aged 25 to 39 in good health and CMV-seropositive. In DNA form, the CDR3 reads TGCGCCAGCAGCTTGGGCATCAGGGTTTACACAGATACGCAGTATTTT. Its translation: CASSLGIRVYTDTQYF.